This TCR beta chain is from a study of response to subunit inactivated influenza vaccine. TCRdb reprocessed the RT-PCR reads via MiXCR and lists one record per CDR3 protein. The repertoire holds 500,000 or so distinct CDR3 sequences, 15% to 20% seen once, with over 2.5% in the top ten. Specimen: CD4+ T cells sorted from PBMCs, collected less than 30 months after vaccination. The source is a man aged 50 to 69 who received an inactivated influenza vaccine.

The CDR3 DNA sequence: TGTGCCAGCTCACCACCACGAGGGACAGGGTCCTACAATGAGCAGTTCTTC. Amino acids: CASSPPRGTGSYNEQFF. The chain joins TRBV18 to TRBJ2-1; TRBD1 aligns across 9 bases. The trim removed 0 bases at V and 1 base at J, leaving 4 bases unmatched. Germline CDR1 is KGHSH and CDR2 is LQKENI. The CDR3 is 17 amino acids.